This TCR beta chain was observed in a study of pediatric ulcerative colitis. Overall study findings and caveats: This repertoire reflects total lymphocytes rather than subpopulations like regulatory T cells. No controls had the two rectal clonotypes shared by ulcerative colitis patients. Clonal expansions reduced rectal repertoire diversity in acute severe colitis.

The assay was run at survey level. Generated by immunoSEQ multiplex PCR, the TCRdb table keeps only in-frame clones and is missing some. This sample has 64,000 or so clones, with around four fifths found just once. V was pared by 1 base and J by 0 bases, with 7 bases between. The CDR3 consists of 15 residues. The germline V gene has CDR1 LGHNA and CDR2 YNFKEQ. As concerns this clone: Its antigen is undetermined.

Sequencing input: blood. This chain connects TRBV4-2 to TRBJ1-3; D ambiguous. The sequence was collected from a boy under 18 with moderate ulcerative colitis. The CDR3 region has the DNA TGTGCCAGCAGCCAAGGCAGTCACTCTGGAAACACCATATATTTT. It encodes CASSQGSHSGNTIYF.